This T cell receptor (beta chain) originates from a study of blood T cell repertoires in COVID-19. Whole-study context: COVID-19 samples collected from the United States, Italy and Spain covered acute and convalescent phases.

Germline trimming cut 8 bases from V and 0 bases from J; bases unmatched to any gene: 3. The CDR3 loop spans 13 amino acids. Looked up from germline, CDR1 is SNHLY and CDR2 is FYNNEI. Repertoires were generated with immunoSEQ multiplex PCR, while TCRdb's copy carries only in-frame clones and drops some. The sample shows about 47,000 clones, 70% to 85% of them seen only once. Sequencing used peripheral blood. This sequence joins TRBV2 and TRBJ1-2; 7 bases match TRBD1. This TCR derives from a man in his 60s with acute or convalescent COVID-19. CDR3 nucleotide sequence: TGTGCCAGCGGGACAGATACTAACTATGGCTACACCTTC. Protein: CASGTDTNYGYTF. Drawing the rest from reference TRBV2 and TRBJ1-2, the complete variable domain is EPEVTQTPSHQVTQMGQEVILRCVPISNHLYFYWYRQILGQKVEFLVSFYNNEISEKSEIFDDQFSVERPDGSNFTLKIRSTKLEDSAMYFCASGTDTNYGYTFGSGTRLTVV.